This T cell receptor (beta chain) was documented in a study of EBV T-cell therapy then PD-1 blockade in nasopharyngeal carcinoma. Using immunoSEQ multiplex PCR, the repertoire was profiled, and TCRdb retains in-frame clones only, with some absent. The table records about 20,000 clones, under 90% of them present only once. V lost 0 bases, J lost 4 bases, and 2 bases stayed unmatched. CDR3 length: 15 amino acids. The germline CDR1 and CDR2 sequences are LGHNA and YNFKEQ. As regards this clone: What it binds is unknown.

Treatment specified: AdE1-LMPpoly-expanded autologous EBV-specific T-cell therapy followed by anti-PD-1 nivolumab. The origin of this receptor is a middle-aged man with nasopharyngeal carcinoma. The genes are TRBV4-2 and TRBJ2-5; 10 bases are shared with TRBD2. The sample here was CD8+ T cells from blood, taken at day -245 from a patient whose treatment included autologous EBV-specific T cells and nivolumab. The CDR3 here is CASSQESGGAETQYF. In DNA, the CDR3 is TGTGCCAGCAGCCAAGAAAGCGGGGGGGCAGAGACCCAGTACTTC.